This T cell receptor beta chain was observed in a study of response to subunit inactivated influenza vaccine. A word on this clonotype: Its antigen is still unknown.

General observations from the study: Each seasonal flu vaccination may recruit only limited new T cells, authors suggested.

TCRdb analysed the RT-PCR reads with MiXCR anew, one entry per CDR3 protein. This table holds 500,000 to 650,000 distinct CDR3 sequences, 7.6% found once. Germline CDR1 reads MGHDK; CDR2 reads SYGVNS. V lost 1 base and J 1 base, leaving 10 bases between the germline ends. This CDR3 has 15 amino acids. V and J are TRBV25-1 and TRBJ2-5, with no clear D. The receptor's source is a man between 50 and 75 years old who received an inactivated influenza vaccine. The specimen comprised PBMCs from blood, sampled less than 30 months after vaccination. The DNA for the CDR3 is TGTGCCAGCAGTGAATCTAGGGTTCTCCAAGAGACCCAGTACTTC. As protein: CASSESRVLQETQYF.